This entry lists 23 T cell receptor beta chains sequenced from one sample in a study of blood T cells in healthy people across ages. Primers used in a second PCR of about 6 to 11 cycles were a sample-barcoded 5' primer and a J-beta primer mix. One entry per CDR3 protein results from TCRdb running MiXCR on the 5' RACE reads. Of around 1,500,000 distinct CDR3 sequences detected, approximately 28% appear once; the ten largest clones hold 7.7%. Sequenced material: blood. These receptor sequences come from a woman aged 30 to 39 in good health.

This chain links TRBV9 with TRBJ2-1, with 7 bases matching TRBD1. V was pared by 3 bases and J by 10 bases, with 10 bases of the junction left unmatched. Looked up from germline, CDR1 is SGDLS and CDR2 is YYNGEE. The CDR3 sequence is 14 residues long. Here the CDR3 DNA reads TGTGCCAGCAGCGAGGGACAGCGCTTTGGAGAGCAGTTCTTC. It encodes CASSEGQRFGEQFF.

The chain has TRBV13 and TRBJ1-4; no definite D call. In germline, CDR1 is PRHDT, CDR2 FYEKMQ (reference sequence). The germline V and J ends were trimmed by 4 bases and 7 bases, with 13 bases remaining between them. The CDR3 length is 14 residues. The chain's CDR3 is CASSSRALGEKLFF. The CDR3 nucleotides read TGTGCCAGCAGCTCCAGAGCCCTCGGTGAAAAACTGTTTTTT. Filled out from reference TRBV13 and TRBJ1-4, the complete variable domain reads AAGVIQSPRHLIKEKRETATLKCYPIPRHDTVYWYQQGPGQDPQFLISFYEKMQSDKGSIPDRFSAQQFSDYHSELNMSSLELGDSALYFCASSSRALGEKLFFGSGTQLSVL.

This clonotype has a count of ten or more. This chain uses TRBV10-3 with TRBJ2-7; tentative D call: TRBD1 (6 bases). The CDR3 extends over 13 amino acids. The ends were cut back, 6 bases at V and 0 bases at J, with 9 bases in the middle. Germline V gives CDR1 ENHRY, CDR2 SYGVKD. CDR3 residues: CAIREDSSYEQYF. For the CDR3, the DNA is TGTGCCATCAGGGAGGACAGCTCCTACGAGCAGTACTTC.

The chain links TRBV18 to TRBJ1-1, with no clear D. Per germline, CDR1 KGHSH and CDR2 LQKENI. Trimming cost V 3 bases and J 1 base, with 12 bases left between them. The CDR3 runs 15 residues. This CDR3 is CASSPRKGKNTEAFF. CDR3 DNA sequence: TGTGCCAGCTCACCGAGAAAGGGCAAGAACACTGAAGCTTTCTTT.

J is TRBJ2-4 and V is TRBV30; D is possibly TRBD1 (6 bases). Germline V gene data show CDR1 as GTSNPN and CDR2 as SVGIG (reference sequence). Trimming cost V 1 base and J 2 bases, with 9 bases left between them. The CDR3 extends over 14 amino acids. CDR3 loop: CAWSAGQSKNIQYF. CDR3 bases: TGTGCCTGGAGTGCAGGACAGTCCAAAAACATTCAGTACTTC. The whole variable domain, remainder taken from reference TRBV30 and TRBJ2-4, is SQTIHQWPATLVQPVGSPLSLECTVEGTSNPNLYWYRQAAGRGLQLLFYSVGIGQISSEVPQNLSASRPQDRQFILSSKKLLLSDSGFYLCAWSAGQSKNIQYFGAGTRLSVL.

The chain employs TRBV6-6 and TRBJ2-5; no reliable D call. Germline V lookup: CDR1 MNHNY, CDR2 SVGAGI (reference sequence). Trimming took 3 bases from V and 3 from J, leaving 11 bases between them. This CDR3 has 14 amino acids. The CDR3 protein is CASSYERLEETQYF. The CDR3 DNA sequence: TGTGCCAGCAGTTATGAGAGGTTAGAAGAGACCCAGTACTTC.

This clonotype was seen a few times. The J gene is TRBJ2-5, the V gene TRBV7-6; no clear D. The CDR3 has 14 residues. V lost 1 base to trimming and J lost 2 bases, with 8 bases between them. Germline V CDR1 and CDR2: SGHVS, FNYEAQ. CDR3 in DNA: TGTGCCAGCAGCTTAGAAGTCCGACAAGAGACCCAGTACTTC. This encodes CASSLEVRQETQYF. The whole variable domain, filled in from reference TRBV7-6 and TRBJ2-5, reads GAGVSQSPRYKVTKRGQDVALRCDPISGHVSLYWYRQALGQGPEFLTYFNYEAQQDKSGLPNDRFSAERPEGSISTLTIQRTEQRDSAMYRCASSLEVRQETQYFGPGTRLLVL.

Comment on this clonotype: One end of the junction is discordant with germline, which a read error may explain. CDR3 region: CACRAPGQGTHEQYF. The CDR3 DNA reads as TGTGCCTGCAGAGCCCCGGGACAGGGAACCCACGAGCAGTACTTC. This rearrangement joins TRBV28 to TRBJ2-7, with 9 bases fitting TRBD1. This CDR3 comprises 15 residues. Germline lookup yields CDR1 MDHEN and CDR2 SYDVKM.

This clonotype has a count of ten or more. The genes are TRBV24-1 and TRBJ2-1, with 9 bases fitting TRBD1. V lost 4 bases and J lost 1; bases outside the gene matches: 1. In germline, CDR1 is KGHDR, CDR2 SFDVKD. The CDR3 totals 15 residues. CDR3 nucleotide sequence: TGTGCCACCAGTGAGGGACAGGGATCCTACAATGAGCAGTTCTTC. Protein sequence: CATSEGQGSYNEQFF.

This rearrangement joins TRBV19 to TRBJ1-2; D perhaps matches TRBD1 (6 bases). Trimming removed 3 bases at V and 5 bases at J, with 16 bases between. Germline V CDR1 and CDR2: LNHDA, SQIVND (reference sequence). This CDR3 has 15 amino acids. The CDR3 bases are TGTGCCAGTAGTATTCAATCCGGGACATTTTATGGCTACACCTTC. Its translation: CASSIQSGTFYGYTF. The full variable domain, in which reference TRBV19 and TRBJ1-2 provide the parts outside the CDR3, is DGGITQSPKYLFRKEGQNVTLSCEQNLNHDAMYWYRQDPGQGLRLIYYSQIVNDFQKGDIAEGYSVSREKKESFPLTVTSAQKNPTAFYLCASSIQSGTFYGYTFGSGTRLTVV.

At least ten counts were recorded for this clonotype. The chain is built from TRBV18 and TRBJ2-3, with D uncertain. V dropped 0 bases and J dropped 0 bases, with 7 bases sitting between them. The CDR3 is 15 residues long. The V gene's germline CDR1 is KGHSH and CDR2 LQKENI. The CDR3 loop is CASSPPQRSTDTQYF. In DNA form, the CDR3 reads TGTGCCAGCTCACCACCGCAGAGGAGCACAGATACGCAGTATTTT.

The chain uses TRBV27 and TRBJ2-1; D unclear. CDR3 length: 14 amino acids. Germline values: CDR1 MNHEY, CDR2 SMNVEV (reference sequence). Trimming removed 10 bases from V and 2 bases from J, with 15 bases in between. The CDR3 spells CATYSPPPYNEQFF. The CDR3 DNA is TGTGCCACCTATAGCCCACCCCCCTACAATGAGCAGTTCTTC.

This clonotype occurred many times. The rearrangement links TRBV7-9 to TRBJ2-1, with 7 bases fitting TRBD2. V gave up 7 bases and J gave up 2 bases; unmatched junction bases: 8. CDR1 SEHNR and CDR2 FQNEAQ come from the germline V gene (reference sequence). The CDR3 extends over 15 amino acids. The CDR3 reads CASTAGRVAYNEQFF. The CDR3 DNA sequence: TGTGCCAGCACCGCTGGGAGGGTTGCCTACAATGAGCAGTTCTTC.

Only a few counts were recorded for this clonotype. The chain carries TRBV5-1 and TRBJ2-3; the D gene could be TRBD1 or TRBD2 (5 bases each). Germline assignment: CDR1 SGHRS and CDR2 YFSETQ. The germline V and J ends were trimmed by 0 bases and 4 bases, with 15 bases remaining between them. The CDR3 runs 16 residues. Here the CDR3 DNA reads TGCGCCAGCAGCTTGGTCCCGGGGACCCCCGCAGATACGCAGTATTTT. Amino acids: CASSLVPGTPADTQYF.

This clonotype was recorded at least ten times. The V gene is TRBV12-3 or TRBV12-4, the J gene TRBJ2-7; 7 bases line up with TRBD1. This CDR3 region has 14 residues. Unmatched junction bases numbered 8, after V lost 4 bases and J lost 5 bases. The CDR3 sequence is CASSYETGLDEQYF. The CDR3 DNA reads as TGTGCCAGCAGTTACGAGACAGGGCTCGACGAGCAGTACTTC.

The V gene is TRBV3-1, the J gene TRBJ2-4, with TRBD1 matching over 8 bases. V was clipped by 5 bases and J by 6 bases; unmatched bases: 15. The CDR3 covers 17 residues. Per the germline V gene, CDR1 is LGHDT and CDR2 is YNNKEL (reference sequence). The CDR3 DNA reads as TGTGCCAGCAGCGACCGCCCCGGCAGGGGGCGCGGAAACATTCAGTACTTC. Protein: CASSDRPGRGRGNIQYF.

In its sample, this clonotype was seen a few times. The chain uses TRBV29-1 and TRBJ2-3, with D perhaps matching TRBD1 (7 bases). Trimming took off 6 bases at V and 4 bases at J, with 17 bases between the two ends. The CDR3 is made up of 14 amino acids. Germline V gene sequence: CDR1 SQVTM, CDR2 ANQGSEA. The CDR3 nucleotides are TGCAGCGTGGCGTTTAGCAGGGGGGCAGATACGCAGTATTTT. The encoded protein is CSVAFSRGADTQYF.

The table lists this clonotype with a few counts. V gene TRBV30 combines with J gene TRBJ2-7, with D tentatively TRBD2 (6 bases). Trimming took off 0 bases at V and 10 bases at J, with 19 bases between the two ends. The germline V gene has CDR1 GTSNPN and CDR2 SVGIG (reference sequence). There are 14 residues in the CDR3. As DNA, the CDR3 is TGTGCCTGGAGTGTCCACCGACTAGGAGAGGACCAGTACTTC. Residues: CAWSVHRLGEDQYF.

CDR3 coding DNA: TGCAGCGTCTTGACACTCCTGAACACTGAAGCTTTCTTT. It encodes CSVLTLLNTEAFF. The chain recombines TRBV29-1 with TRBJ1-1; no clear D gene. Germline assignment: CDR1 SQVTM and CDR2 ANQGSEA. Between the trimmed V and J ends, which lost 6 bases and 0 bases, there was a span of 11 bases. This CDR3 contains 13 residues.

The V and J genes are TRBV11-2 and TRBJ2-3; 7 nucleotides line up with TRBD1. J gave up 0 bases and V 1 base, and 10 bases lay outside the gene matches. The germline V gene encodes CDR1 SGHAT and CDR2 FQNNGV. The length of the CDR3 is 18 residues. This CDR3 reads CASSLVSRQGVSTDTQYF. CDR3 nucleotides: TGTGCCAGCAGCTTAGTATCGCGGCAGGGGGTAAGCACAGATACGCAGTATTTT.

This chain uses TRBV6-1 with TRBJ1-1; tentatively, D is TRBD1 (5 bases). The CDR3 is 18 amino acids. CDR1 is MNHNS, CDR2 SASEGT, per germline. V lost 2 bases and J lost 0, with 19 bases in between. CDR3 bases: TGTGCCAGCAGTGAATTGAGAGGGGCGGGTTTCATGAACACTGAAGCTTTCTTT. Protein product: CASSELRGAGFMNTEAFF.

The chain carries TRBV29-1 and TRBJ1-5; a possible D gene is TRBD1 (5 bases). CDR3 length: 13 amino acids. V dropped 6 bases and J dropped 3 bases, with 12 bases sitting between them. Looked up from germline, CDR1 is SQVTM and CDR2 is ANQGSEA. The CDR3 DNA sequence: TGCAGCGTCGAGACAGCCGTCAATCAGCCCCAGCATTTT. Encoded protein: CSVETAVNQPQHF.

This clonotype was seen only a few times. This chain links TRBV11-2 with TRBJ2-7, with 8 bases aligning to TRBD2. This CDR3 is 16 amino acids long. With V trimmed by 1 base and J by 4 bases, 9 bases remained unmatched. The V gene's germline CDR1 is SGHAT and CDR2 FQNNGV. The CDR3 here is CASSLVAGLVRYEQYF. CDR3 coding DNA: TGTGCCAGCAGCTTAGTGGCGGGACTAGTGAGATACGAGCAGTACTTC.